This T cell receptor (beta chain) is from a study of control samples from healthy donors and cancer patients (dated by TCRdb to the early 2020s). This clone was recorded once. What this receptor recognizes is not known. No base qualities exist here, and no much larger clone lies one base off it. The receptor library was made with the immunoSEQ multiplex PCR assay. TCRdb obtained this table from immuneACCESS and retained in-frame rearrangements with V and J assigned. These tables miss some clones; where compared with another copy, unresolved V genes account for less than half of the shortfall, and the remainder is unexplained. This sample has 93,000 or so clones in its table, and more than 85% of those were observed once. The biggest ten clones account for about 20% of the sample. Its CDR3 holds 15 amino acids, cysteine through phenylalanine. Only the CDR3 portion is preserved as DNA: 45 bases, with reading frame beginning at the first base. V was cut back by 0 bases and J by 4 bases, leaving a gap of 13 bases between them. According to the germline V gene, CDR1 reads ENHRY and CDR2 reads SYGVKD.

This clonotype was sampled from a man aged 55 to 70 with lung cancer. Sequencing was carried out using PBMCs. Rearrangement joined TRBV10-3 to TRBJ2-7; a weak D assignment points to TRBD2 (7 bases agree). At the DNA level, the sequence is TGTGCCATCAGTGAGTCGGGGGGGGCCAGGTACGAGCAGTACTTC. This sequence encodes CAISESGGARYEQYF.